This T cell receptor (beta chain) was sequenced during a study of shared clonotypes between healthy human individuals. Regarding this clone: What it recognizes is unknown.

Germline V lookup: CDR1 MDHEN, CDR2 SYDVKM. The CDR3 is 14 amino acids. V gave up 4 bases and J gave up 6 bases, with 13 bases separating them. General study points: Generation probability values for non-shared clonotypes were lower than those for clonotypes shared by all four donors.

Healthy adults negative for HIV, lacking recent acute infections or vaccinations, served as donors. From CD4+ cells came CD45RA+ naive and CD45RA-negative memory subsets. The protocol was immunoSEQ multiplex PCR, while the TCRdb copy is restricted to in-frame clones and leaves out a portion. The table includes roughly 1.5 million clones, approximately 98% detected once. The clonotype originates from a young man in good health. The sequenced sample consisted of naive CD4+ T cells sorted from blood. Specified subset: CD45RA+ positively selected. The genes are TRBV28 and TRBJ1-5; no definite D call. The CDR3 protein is CASSSLFVGQPQHF. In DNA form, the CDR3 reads TGTGCCAGCAGTTCCCTTTTTGTGGGTCAGCCCCAGCATTTT.